The 31 T cell receptor beta chains in this list originate from one sample, sequenced in a study of blood T cell repertoires in COVID-19 (dated by TCRdb to about 2020). The library was prepared using the immunoSEQ multiplex PCR assay. Imported from immuneACCESS, the table was reduced by TCRdb to in-frame sequences with V and J called. These copies leave out some clones; in studies compared against another copy, an unresolved V gene accounts for under half, and the cause of the remainder is not known. The sample table lists under 200,000 clones, roughly 87% of them with a count of one. The ten top clones hold 6% to 7.5% of the sample. The sequenced sample was PBMCs or T cells enriched from blood (not recorded which). These receptors came from a woman aged 45 to 65 who had recovered from COVID-19.

This clone was recorded once. The rearrangement uses TRBV5-1 and TRBJ2-2, with TRBD2 matching 9 bases. The V gene's germline CDR1 is SGHRS and CDR2 YFSETQ. The CDR3 contains 16 residues. Unmatched junction bases numbered 3, after V lost 2 bases and J lost 1 base. The CDR3 DNA follows: TGCGCCAGCAGCTTTCTAGCGGGACTGAACACCGGGGAGCTGTTTTTT. Encoded protein: CASSFLAGLNTGELFF. The whole variable domain, filled in from reference TRBV5-1 and TRBJ2-2, reads KAGVTQTPRYLIKTRGQQVTLSCSPISGHRSVSWYQQTPGQGLQFLFEYFSETQRNKGNFPGRFSGRQFSNSRSEMNVSTLELGDSALYLCASSFLAGLNTGELFFGEGSRLTVL.

This sequence joins TRBV6-5 and TRBJ2-7, with 7 positions matching TRBD1. V was clipped by 6 bases and J by 4 bases; unmatched bases: 6. The CDR3 length is 13 residues. Germline loops: CDR1 MNHEY, CDR2 SVGAGI. CDR3 region: CASSRGYRYEQYF. Here the CDR3 DNA reads TGTGCCAGCAGCAGGGGGTATAGGTACGAGCAGTACTTC.

The V gene is TRBV4-1, the J gene TRBJ2-7; 7 nucleotides agree with TRBD2. The germline CDR1 and CDR2 sequences are MGHRA and YSYEKL. The length of the CDR3 is 19 residues. V lost 0 bases and J lost 2; bases outside the gene matches: 16. The CDR3 spells CASSQDHSLADIGAYEQYF. DNA for the CDR3: TGCGCCAGCAGCCAAGATCATTCCCTAGCGGATATCGGTGCCTACGAGCAGTACTTC.

The chain joins TRBV29-1 to TRBJ1-5; D is unresolved. CDR3 size: 13 residues. The V and J ends lost 6 bases and 1 base respectively, with 10 bases between them. The V gene's germline CDR1 is SQVTM and CDR2 ANQGSEA. The CDR3 loop is CSVGEGSNQPQHF. CDR3 bases: TGCAGCGTCGGAGAGGGCAGCAATCAGCCCCAGCATTTT.

The V call is TRBV7-3, the J call TRBJ1-2; 8 bases match TRBD1. Germline V gene sequence: CDR1 SGHTA, CDR2 FQGTGA. V shed 6 bases, J shed 8 bases, and the junction held 17 bases outside the gene matches. The length of the CDR3 is 16 residues. The CDR3: CASRPFRTGWATGYTF. CDR3 bases: TGTGCCAGCAGACCTTTCCGGACAGGGTGGGCCACGGGCTACACCTTC.

This chain links TRBV5-1 with TRBJ2-3, with D possibly TRBD1 on 6 matching bases. This CDR3 has 14 residues. Per the germline V gene, CDR1 is SGHRS and CDR2 is YFSETQ. The V and J ends lost 0 bases and 5 bases respectively, with 10 bases between them. The CDR3 region has the DNA TGCGCCAGCAGCTTGGGGGCAGGGGAAGATACGCAGTATTTT. This codes for CASSLGAGEDTQYF.

The chain combines TRBV7-2 with TRBJ2-3; 9 bases align to TRBD2. Germline V lookup: CDR1 SGHTA, CDR2 FQGNSA. V lost 4 bases, J lost 4 bases, and 6 bases stayed unmatched. The length of the CDR3 is 15 residues. The CDR3 is CASSSTTSGSDTQYF. The CDR3 nucleotides are TGTGCCAGCAGCTCGACTACTAGCGGGTCAGATACGCAGTATTTT.

J is TRBJ1-3 and V is TRBV30; D is undetermined. The CDR3 totals 15 residues. V was trimmed by 1 base and J by 0 bases, leaving 10 bases between them. Germline CDR1 is GTSNPN and CDR2 is SVGIG (reference sequence). The CDR3 is CAWSGHILSGNTIYF. CDR3 in DNA: TGTGCCTGGAGTGGCCACATCCTCTCTGGAAACACCATATATTTT.

V and J are TRBV10-3 and TRBJ1-2; TRBD1 matches 8 bases. In germline, CDR1 is ENHRY, CDR2 SYGVKD. The V and J ends lost 8 bases and 3 bases, in that order; junction bases with no gene match: 8. The CDR3 totals 14 residues. CDR3 nucleotides: TGTGCCATCCAAAGGACAGGGCCCCACTATGGCTACACCTTC. Residues: CAIQRTGPHYGYTF.

V usage is TRBV28 and J usage is TRBJ1-5; D gene unclear. Germline lookup yields CDR1 MDHEN and CDR2 SYDVKM. The V end was cut by 1 base, the J end by 9 bases, with 16 bases between. There are 15 residues in the CDR3. CDR3 DNA: TGTGCCAGCAGTTTATTGGCCGCACCCTCGGGGCCCCAGCATTTT. It specifies CASSLLAAPSGPQHF.

This clone was detected only a few times. The chain has TRBV28 and TRBJ1-1; D is unclear. From germline, CDR1 is MDHEN and CDR2 SYDVKM. This CDR3 is 14 amino acids long. Trimming left V 2 bases short and J 8 bases short, with 15 bases between. This CDR3 is CASSLLGVAAEAFF. The DNA of the CDR3 is TGTGCCAGCAGTTTACTTGGTGTGGCTGCCGAAGCTTTCTTT.

The J gene is TRBJ2-1, the V gene TRBV3-1 (or the pseudogene TRBV3-2); a weak D match, TRBD2 (6 bases). CDR3 length: 16 residues. V was pared by 4 bases and J by 10 bases, with 23 bases between. The germline CDR1 and CDR2 sequences are LGHDT and YNNKEL (reference sequence). The DNA of the CDR3 is TGTGCCAGCAGCCCTTCTTTGGGGACTCCAAATAAGGAGCAGTTCTTC. Protein: CASSPSLGTPNKEQFF.

The V and J genes are TRBV3-1 (or the pseudogene TRBV3-2) and TRBJ1-3; no clear D gene. Germline V CDR1 and CDR2: LGHDT, YNNKEL (reference sequence). The CDR3 is 17 amino acids. The V and J ends lost 1 base and 0 bases respectively, with 13 bases between them. CDR3 in DNA: TGTGCCAGCAGCCAAGTGGCGCTCCGGAGCTCTGGAAACACCATATATTTT. As protein: CASSQVALRSSGNTIYF.

The J gene is TRBJ2-7, the V gene TRBV20-1; the D is unclear. The CDR3 runs 11 residues. Germline V lookup: CDR1 DFQATT, CDR2 SNEGSKA (reference sequence). V shed 3 bases and J shed 2 bases, with 5 bases lying between them. CDR3 loop: CSASTAYEQYF. In DNA form, the CDR3 reads TGCAGTGCTAGTACAGCCTACGAGCAGTACTTC.

This chain uses TRBV3-1 (or the pseudogene TRBV3-2) with TRBJ2-2; TRBD2 is a possible D gene (5 bases). V shed 6 bases and J shed 5 bases, with 10 bases lying between them. This CDR3 region has 13 residues. CDR1 and CDR2 from the germline V gene are LGHDT and YNNKEL (reference sequence). This CDR3 is CASRLGSTGELFF. For the CDR3, the DNA is TGTGCCAGCAGACTAGGGTCAACCGGGGAGCTGTTTTTT.

The CDR3 is CASSSPTLRLNTEAFF. CDR3 sequence (DNA): TGTGCCAGCAGTTCGCCCACGTTGAGGTTGAACACTGAAGCTTTCTTT. V gene TRBV28 combines with J gene TRBJ1-1, with D unclear. V was trimmed by 4 bases and J by 0 bases, leaving 15 bases between them. Germline loops: CDR1 MDHEN, CDR2 SYDVKM. The CDR3 runs 16 residues. Complete variable domain (other parts from reference TRBV28 and TRBJ1-1): DVKVTQSSRYLVKRTGEKVFLECVQDMDHENMFWYRQDPGLGLRLIYFSYDVKMKEKGDIPEGYSVSREKKERFSLILESASTNQTSMYLCASSSPTLRLNTEAFFGQGTRLTVV.

V is TRBV18 and J is TRBJ2-5, with 7 bases that match TRBD1. V shed 4 bases, J shed 2 bases, and the junction held 1 base outside the gene matches. Looked up from germline, CDR1 is KGHSH and CDR2 is LQKENI. This CDR3 spans 13 amino acids. The CDR3 coding sequence is TGTGCCAGCTCACGGGGACAGCAAGAGACCCAGTACTTC. It codes for CASSRGQQETQYF.

The chain couples TRBV7-9 to TRBJ1-1, with 7 positions matching TRBD1. The germline CDR1 and CDR2 sequences are SEHNR and FQNEAQ (reference sequence). The CDR3 has 17 residues. With 3 bases clipped from V and 0 bases from J, the junction kept 10 bases outside the gene matches. The DNA for the CDR3 is TGTGCCAGCAGCTTCCGAGGGACAGACCCTATGAACACTGAAGCTTTCTTT. Translated, it gives CASSFRGTDPMNTEAFF.

This rearrangement joins TRBV5-1 to TRBJ2-1, with TRBD2 identical over 13 bases. V shed 4 bases, J shed 7 bases, and the junction held 5 bases outside the gene matches. CDR3 length: 15 residues. Germline-derived CDR1 and CDR2 are SGHRS and YFSETQ. CDR3 residues: CASSPRTSGSNEQFF. CDR3 sequence (DNA): TGCGCCAGCAGCCCACGGACTAGCGGGAGTAATGAGCAGTTCTTC.

This clone was counted a single time. V and J are TRBV6-2 or TRBV6-3 and TRBJ2-5; 7 nucleotides align to TRBD2. Germline V gene data show CDR1 as MNHEY and CDR2 as SVGEGT. Losses at the gene ends were 2 bases for V and 0 bases for J; bases not matched to a gene: 15. This CDR3 spans 19 amino acids. For the CDR3, the DNA is TGTGCCAGCAGTTACCGTATGTGGGAGCGGGGTCCAGACCAAGAGACCCAGTACTTC. Its protein is CASSYRMWERGPDQETQYF.

The V call is TRBV27, the J call TRBJ1-5, with no clear D. Trimming cost V 2 bases and J 5 bases, with 10 bases left between them. The length of the CDR3 is 14 residues. Germline loops: CDR1 MNHEY, CDR2 SMNVEV (reference sequence). The CDR3 loop reads CASSLIAGDQPQHF. CDR3 DNA: TGTGCCAGCAGTTTAATCGCCGGGGATCAGCCCCAGCATTTT.

The CDR3 DNA sequence: TGTGCCAGCAGCTTAGATTTCCTAGCGGGAGTGGGGGGCACAGATACGCAGTATTTT. Encoded protein: CASSLDFLAGVGGTDTQYF. The chain recombines TRBV13 with TRBJ2-3, with TRBD2 matching 10 bases. Germline loops: CDR1 PRHDT, CDR2 FYEKMQ (reference sequence). This CDR3 region has 19 residues. V was clipped by 1 base and J by 1 base; unmatched bases: 11.

The gene calls are TRBV6-6 and TRBJ1-1; TRBD1 might be the D (5 bases). V was clipped by 0 bases and J by 2 bases, with 10 bases between them. The CDR3 runs to 15 residues. The germline CDR1 and CDR2 sequences are MNHNY and SVGAGI (reference sequence). Here the CDR3 reads CASSYSVGGNTEAFF. The CDR3, as DNA: TGTGCCAGCAGTTACTCGGTGGGGGGAAACACTGAAGCTTTCTTT.

The chain combines TRBV3-1 (or the pseudogene TRBV3-2) with TRBJ2-2; D may be TRBD2 (7 bases). This CDR3 is built from 16 residues. The V gene's germline CDR1 is LGHDT and CDR2 YNNKEL (reference sequence). The V end was cut by 3 bases, the J end by 6 bases, with 17 bases between. CDR3: CASSQAKGGGAGELFF. The CDR3 DNA is TGTGCCAGCAGCCAGGCGAAAGGGGGAGGGGCCGGGGAGCTGTTTTTT.

V and J are TRBV7-9 and TRBJ2-1; D is unresolved. V lost 4 bases to trimming and J lost 0 bases, with 13 bases between them. The CDR3 runs to 16 residues. In germline, CDR1 is SEHNR, CDR2 FQNEAQ (reference sequence). The CDR3 DNA sequence: TGTGCCAGCAGCTCTTTCGAAGCTACCTCCTACAATGAGCAGTTCTTC. Translation: CASSSFEATSYNEQFF.

The V call is TRBV28, the J call TRBJ1-6, with D tentatively TRBD1 (5 bases). Germline loops: CDR1 MDHEN, CDR2 SYDVKM. CDR3 length: 15 residues. The V gene lost 6 bases and the J gene lost 0 bases, with 9 bases spanning the gap. This chain's CDR3 is CASRIRGSYNSPLHF. The CDR3 nucleotides are TGTGCCAGCAGGATAAGGGGCTCCTATAATTCACCCCTCCACTTT.

J is TRBJ1-3 and V is TRBV5-4, with a possible D match to TRBD1 (5 bases). V was cut by 5 bases and J by 0 bases, with 15 bases left in between. This CDR3 region has 16 residues. Looked up from germline, CDR1 is SGHNT and CDR2 is YYREEE (reference sequence). DNA of the CDR3: TGTGCCAGCAGACCCGGCGGGGCTTCCTCTGGAAACACCATATATTTT. This encodes CASRPGGASSGNTIYF.

This clone has more than one count but fewer than ten. This chain joins TRBV5-4 and TRBJ2-7; D call uncertain. Germline CDR1 SGHNT, CDR2 YYREEE (reference sequence). With 4 bases removed from V and 6 bases from J, the gap between germline ends came to 11 bases. CDR3 length: 12 amino acids. The CDR3 loop is CASSAPYGEQYF. In DNA form, the CDR3 reads TGTGCCAGCAGCGCCCCCTATGGCGAGCAGTACTTC.

CDR3 in amino acids: CASSPRTGSYEQYF. The CDR3 DNA sequence: TGTGCCAGCAGCCCCCGGACAGGGAGCTACGAGCAGTACTTC. This rearrangement joins TRBV7-9 to TRBJ2-7, with 8 bases that match TRBD1. CDR3 length: 14 residues. CDR1 is SEHNR and CDR2 is FQNEAQ in the germline V gene (reference sequence). Losses at the gene ends were 5 bases for V and 3 bases for J; bases not matched to a gene: 6.

The V gene is TRBV7-3, the J gene TRBJ1-4; 7 nucleotides agree with TRBD1. Germline V lookup: CDR1 SGHTA, CDR2 FQGTGA. There are 14 residues in the CDR3. V dropped 5 bases and J dropped 3; count of bases not matched to a gene: 3. CDR3 sequence (DNA): TGTGCCAGCAGCCGGACAGGTCCTAATGAAAAACTGTTTTTT. It is translated as CASSRTGPNEKLFF.

The J gene is TRBJ2-7, the V gene TRBV12-5; 10 positions match TRBD1. Per germline, CDR1 LGHNT and CDR2 FRNRAP. V lost 6 bases and J lost 5; bases outside the gene matches: 4. This CDR3 is 13 amino acids long. The chain's CDR3 is CASGGQGTDEQYF. The CDR3 DNA follows: TGTGCTAGTGGGGGACAGGGGACCGACGAGCAGTACTTC.